This TCR beta chain was obtained from a study of PD-L1 blockade in urothelial cancer. Study overall: Bladder-origin urothelial cancer in males described most of the roughly 30 patients. Analyses were performed on blood at 3 weeks after treatment start (the second dose) and at 6 weeks. Notes on the study in general: Patients with below-median pretreatment blood clonality survived longer.

V dropped 5 bases and J dropped 1 base, with 11 bases sitting between them. CDR1 SNHLY and CDR2 FYNNEI come from the germline V gene. The CDR3 spans 14 residues. Synthetic TCR analog templates were spiked into all PCRs individually. Libraries were prepared by immunoSEQ multiplex PCR; TCRdb keeps only in-frame clonotypes and omits some of them. The repertoire includes nearly 50,000 clones, 80% to 90% of them detected once, and roughly 10% sits in the top ten. On this clone itself: The antigen is unknown.

Time point here: peripheral blood 6 weeks after treatment start. The sequenced sample was PBMCs, obtained around atezolizumab (anti-PD-L1) treatment. This TCR was recovered from a man between 65 and 85 years old with urothelial cancer. The J gene is TRBJ2-5, the V gene TRBV2; D is undetermined. The chain's CDR3 is CASSPLKLQETQYF. The CDR3 DNA follows: TGTGCCAGCAGTCCCTTAAAACTCCAAGAGACCCAGTACTTC.